The 19 T cell receptor beta chains listed next were all sequenced from one sample in a study of OX40 agonist ivuxolimab in advanced cancers. TCRdb's table, derived via immunoSEQ multiplex PCR, lists solely in-frame clones and lacks some. The sample consists of roughly 65,000 clones, around four fifths of them appearing once. Sequencing used CD4+ or CD8+ T cells sorted from blood, obtained in a trial of the OX40 agonist ivuxolimab. The receptor set was obtained from an adult with an advanced solid tumor such as melanoma, head and neck, liver or kidney cancer.

As for this clone: Other DNA sequences of this sample code for an identical CDR3. The chain has TRBV7-2 and TRBJ2-2; D is unresolved. CDR3 length equals 13 residues. Between the trimmed V and J ends, which lost 2 bases and 8 bases, there was a span of 9 bases. Germline values: CDR1 SGHTA, CDR2 FQGNSA. The CDR3 sequence is CASSLRLAGELFF. The CDR3 DNA reads TGTGCCAGCAGCTTACGACTTGCGGGGGAGCTGTTTTTT.

This chain links TRBV19 with TRBJ2-1; TRBD2 matches at 7 bases. Trimming took 7 bases from V and 9 from J; bases not matched to a gene: 15. The CDR3 sequence is 15 residues long. Germline values: CDR1 LNHDA, CDR2 SQIVND (reference sequence). The CDR3 DNA reads as TGTGCCAGTACCCCTAGCGGCCCTTTAAGGGGTGAGCAGTTCTTC. It is translated as CASTPSGPLRGEQFF.

The chain couples TRBV7-2 to TRBJ2-3; TRBD2 agrees at 8 bases. This CDR3 region has 13 residues. The V gene end was trimmed by 5 bases and the J gene end by 5 bases; junction bases not matched to a gene: 3. Per the germline V gene, CDR1 is SGHTA and CDR2 is FQGNSA. CDR3 sequence reads: CASSLTSEDTQYF. Written as DNA, the CDR3 is TGTGCCAGCAGCCTGACTAGCGAAGATACGCAGTATTTT. Full variable domain (rest looked up from reference TRBV7-2 and TRBJ2-3): GAGVSQSPSNKVTEKGKDVELRCDPISGHTALYWYRQSLGQGLEFLIYFQGNSAPDKSGLPSDRFSAERTGGSVSTLTIQRTQQEDSAVYLCASSLTSEDTQYFGPGTRLTVL.

This CDR3 reads CASSRTGVREKLFF. As DNA, the CDR3 is TGTGCCAGCAGCCGCACAGGGGTGCGTGAAAAACTGTTTTTT. The V gene is TRBV5-6, the J gene TRBJ1-4; TRBD1 aligns across 7 bases. The CDR3 runs 14 residues. Germline loops: CDR1 SGHDT, CDR2 YYEEEE. The V and J ends lost 4 bases and 7 bases, in that order; junction bases with no gene match: 7.

The genes are TRBV7-3 and TRBJ1-1, with D perhaps TRBD1 (5 bases). With 1 base removed from V and 1 base from J, the gap between germline ends came to 10 bases. Germline CDR1 SGHTA, CDR2 FQGTGA. This CDR3 region has 15 residues. The CDR3 protein is CASSLSSGKNTEAFF. The CDR3 nucleotides read TGTGCCAGCAGCTTAAGTTCAGGGAAGAACACTGAAGCTTTCTTT. Based on the CDR3 plus reference TRBV7-3 and TRBJ1-1, the full variable domain is GAGVSQTPSNKVTEKGKYVELRCDPISGHTALYWYRQSLGQGPEFLIYFQGTGAADDSGLPNDRFFAVRPEGSVSTLKIQRTERGDSAVYLCASSLSSGKNTEAFFGQGTRLTVV.

This chain uses TRBV29-1 with TRBJ1-2, with D possibly matching TRBD1 (5 bases). The V gene lost 7 bases and the J gene lost 0 bases, with 12 bases spanning the gap. The CDR3 is made up of 13 amino acids. Germline values: CDR1 SQVTM, CDR2 ANQGSEA. CDR3 bases: TGCAGCGCTTCGACAGAGACTAACTATGGCTACACCTTC. It yields the protein CSASTETNYGYTF.

The chain is built from TRBV13 and TRBJ2-3; D possibly matches TRBD1 or TRBD2 (5 bases each). Trimming cost V 5 bases and J 7 bases, with 16 bases left between them. This CDR3 region has 14 residues. Germline V gene lookup returns CDR1 PRHDT and CDR2 FYEKMQ (reference sequence). In DNA, the CDR3 is TGTGCCAGCAGCCCCTGGGGGTTGGGCCATACGCAGTATTTT. Protein sequence: CASSPWGLGHTQYF.

The chain links TRBV28 to TRBJ2-7; weak D call: TRBD1 (6 bases). The CDR3 sequence is 13 residues long. Germline V gives CDR1 MDHEN, CDR2 SYDVKM. The ends were cut back, 5 bases at V and 2 bases at J, with 10 bases in the middle. The CDR3 nucleotides read TGTGCCAGCAGTCCGGGGACAACCTACGAGCAGTACGTC. Its translation: CASSPGTTYEQYV.

The CDR3 DNA reads TGTGCCAGCAGTCTGGGAGGGGGGAATTCACCCCTCCACTTT. This translates into CASSLGGGNSPLHF. V usage is TRBV25-1 and J usage is TRBJ1-6; D is possibly TRBD1 (6 bases). The V and J ends lost 5 bases and 7 bases respectively, with 12 bases between them. Germline CDR1 MGHDK, CDR2 SYGVNS. The CDR3 totals 14 residues.

The CDR3 reads CASSFSSSGETQYF. CDR3 coding DNA: TGCGCCAGCAGCTTCTCCTCATCCGGGGAGACCCAGTACTTC. The rearrangement links TRBV5-1 to TRBJ2-5; D is ambiguous. Germline V lookup: CDR1 SGHRS, CDR2 YFSETQ. Trimming removed 2 bases from V and 5 bases from J, with 13 bases in between. The CDR3 has 14 amino acids.

The chain employs TRBV27 and TRBJ2-1; D is possibly TRBD1 (5 bases). Trimming shortened V by 6 bases and J by 0 bases, and 9 bases separated the two germline ends. Germline CDR1 and CDR2: MNHEY and SMNVEV (reference sequence). The CDR3 sequence is 14 residues long. The DNA of the CDR3 is TGTGCCAGCAGCGACAGAGTCTCCTACAATGAGCAGTTCTTC. Amino acid sequence: CASSDRVSYNEQFF.

The V call is TRBV25-1, the J call TRBJ1-1, with D possibly being TRBD1 (6 bases). Trimming left V 0 bases short and J 3 bases short, with 11 bases between. CDR3 length equals 15 residues. Germline V gives CDR1 MGHDK, CDR2 SYGVNS. CDR3: CASSEYKGGDTEAFF. The DNA for the CDR3 is TGTGCCAGCAGTGAATATAAGGGGGGGGACACTGAAGCTTTCTTT.

This clone occurred once. This chain uses TRBV6-6 with TRBJ2-6; no clear D. V was trimmed by 8 bases and J by 2 bases, leaving 10 bases between them. CDR3 length: 14 amino acids. Germline assignment: CDR1 MNHNY and CDR2 SVGAGI (reference sequence). CDR3 in amino acids: CASLMTTGANVLTF. The DNA for the CDR3 is TGTGCCAGCCTTATGACGACTGGGGCCAACGTCCTGACTTTC.

This rearrangement joins TRBV5-5 to TRBJ2-7; tentatively, D is TRBD2 (6 bases). V was shortened by 4 bases and J by 7 bases, with 15 bases between the two germline ends. Germline CDR1 is SGHKS and CDR2 is YYEKEE (reference sequence). This CDR3 has 13 residues. CDR3 region: CASSNPLRGEQYV. The DNA for the CDR3 is TGTGCCAGCAGCAACCCCCTCCGGGGGGAGCAGTACGTC.

CDR3 in amino acids: CASSKVGTEAFF. In nucleotides, the CDR3 is TGTGCCAGCAGCAAAGTCGGGACTGAAGCTTTCTTT. This chain joins TRBV21-1 and TRBJ1-1. TRBV21-1 is labeled a pseudogene. The CDR3 sequence is 12 residues long.

The CDR3 reads CASSQDPGGAVPVYF. CDR3 in DNA: TGCGCCAGCAGCCAAGATCCGGGAGGAGCGGTCCCGGTGTACTTC. This sequence joins TRBV4-3 and TRBJ2-4; 7 bases fit TRBD2. Per the germline V gene, CDR1 is LGHNA and CDR2 is YSLEER. Germline trimming cut 0 bases from V and 15 bases from J; bases unmatched to any gene: 14. This CDR3 is 15 amino acids long.

As for this clone: Other nucleotide sequences from this sample produce the same CDR3. The chain is built from TRBV18 and TRBJ2-2; D remains unclear. V lost 1 base, J lost 5 bases, and 8 bases lay in between. This CDR3 contains 14 residues. In germline, CDR1 is KGHSH, CDR2 LQKENI. In DNA, the CDR3 is TGTGCCAGCTCACCACAGGCTTCTACCGGGGAGCTGTTTTTT. This codes for CASSPQASTGELFF.

The gene calls are TRBV11-2 and TRBJ1-1; maybe TRBD1 (5 bases). The CDR3 has 14 amino acids. CDR1 and CDR2 from the germline V gene are SGHAT and FQNNGV. Between the trimmed V and J ends, which lost 5 bases and 2 bases, there was a span of 12 bases. DNA for the CDR3: TGTGCCAGCAGCCGAGTGGGGCCTAACACTGAAGCTTTCTTT. This translates into CASSRVGPNTEAFF.

The chain employs TRBV5-1 and TRBJ2-3; 8 bases align to TRBD1. The ends lost 4 bases at V and 3 bases at J; junction bases unmatched: 10. Germline assignment: CDR1 SGHRS and CDR2 YFSETQ. CDR3 length equals 16 residues. The CDR3 nucleotides are TGCGCCAGCAGCCCTGACAGGGGCGGAAGTACAGATACGCAGTATTTT. It codes for CASSPDRGGSTDTQYF. The whole variable domain, remainder taken from reference TRBV5-1 and TRBJ2-3, is KAGVTQTPRYLIKTRGQQVTLSCSPISGHRSVSWYQQTPGQGLQFLFEYFSETQRNKGNFPGRFSGRQFSNSRSEMNVSTLELGDSALYLCASSPDRGGSTDTQYFGPGTRLTVL.